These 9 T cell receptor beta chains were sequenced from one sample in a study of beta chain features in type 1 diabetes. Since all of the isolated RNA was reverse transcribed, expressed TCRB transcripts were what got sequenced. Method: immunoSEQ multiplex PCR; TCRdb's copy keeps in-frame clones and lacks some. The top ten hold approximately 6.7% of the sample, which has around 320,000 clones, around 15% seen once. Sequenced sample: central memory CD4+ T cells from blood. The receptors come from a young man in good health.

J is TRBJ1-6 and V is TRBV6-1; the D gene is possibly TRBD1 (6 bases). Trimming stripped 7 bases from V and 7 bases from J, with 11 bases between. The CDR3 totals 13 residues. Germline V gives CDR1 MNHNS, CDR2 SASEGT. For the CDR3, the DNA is TGTGCCAGCAACCGGGACATAAATTCACCCCTCCACTTT. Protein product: CASNRDINSPLHF.

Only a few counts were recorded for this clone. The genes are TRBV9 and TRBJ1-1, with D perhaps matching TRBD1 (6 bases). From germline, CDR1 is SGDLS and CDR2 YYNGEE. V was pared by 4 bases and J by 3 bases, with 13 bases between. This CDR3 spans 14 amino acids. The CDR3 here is CASSSLGGYTEAFF. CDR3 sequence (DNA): TGTGCCAGCAGCTCTCTAGGGGGATACACTGAAGCTTTCTTT.

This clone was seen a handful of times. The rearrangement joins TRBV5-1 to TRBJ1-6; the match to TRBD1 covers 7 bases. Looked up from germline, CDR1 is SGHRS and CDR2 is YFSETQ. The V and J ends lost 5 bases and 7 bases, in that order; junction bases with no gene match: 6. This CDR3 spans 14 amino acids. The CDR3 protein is CASRTGTENSPLHF. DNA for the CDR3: TGCGCCAGCAGAACCGGGACAGAAAATTCACCCCTCCACTTT. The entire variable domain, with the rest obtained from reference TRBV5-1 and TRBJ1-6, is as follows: KAGVTQTPRYLIKTRGQQVTLSCSPISGHRSVSWYQQTPGQGLQFLFEYFSETQRNKGNFPGRFSGRQFSNSRSEMNVSTLELGDSALYLCASRTGTENSPLHFGNGTRLTVT.

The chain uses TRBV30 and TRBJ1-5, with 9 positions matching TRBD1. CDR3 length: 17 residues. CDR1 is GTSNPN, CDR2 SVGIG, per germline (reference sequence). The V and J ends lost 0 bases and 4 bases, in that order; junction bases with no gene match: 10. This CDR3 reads CAWSVFSGTGRNQPQHF. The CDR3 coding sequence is TGTGCCTGGAGTGTCTTTTCTGGGACAGGGCGAAATCAGCCCCAGCATTTT.

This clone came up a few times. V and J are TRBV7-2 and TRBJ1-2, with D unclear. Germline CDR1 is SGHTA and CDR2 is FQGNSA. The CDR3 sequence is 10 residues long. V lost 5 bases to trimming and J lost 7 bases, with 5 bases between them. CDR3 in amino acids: CASSESGYTF. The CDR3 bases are TGTGCCAGCAGCGAAAGTGGCTACACCTTC.

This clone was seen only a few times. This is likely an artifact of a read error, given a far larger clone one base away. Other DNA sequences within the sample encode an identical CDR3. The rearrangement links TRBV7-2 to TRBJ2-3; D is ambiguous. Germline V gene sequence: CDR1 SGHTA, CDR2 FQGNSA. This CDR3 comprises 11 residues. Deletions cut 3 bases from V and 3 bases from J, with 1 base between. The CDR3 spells CASSLTDTQYF. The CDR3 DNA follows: TGTGCCAGCAGCTTGACAGATACGCAGTATTTT.

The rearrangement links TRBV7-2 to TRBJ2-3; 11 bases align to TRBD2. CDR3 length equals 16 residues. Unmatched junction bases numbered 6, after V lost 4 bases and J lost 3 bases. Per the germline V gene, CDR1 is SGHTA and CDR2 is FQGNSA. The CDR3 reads CASSSIAGGPTDTQYF. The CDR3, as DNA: TGTGCCAGCAGCTCCATAGCGGGGGGGCCGACAGATACGCAGTATTTT.

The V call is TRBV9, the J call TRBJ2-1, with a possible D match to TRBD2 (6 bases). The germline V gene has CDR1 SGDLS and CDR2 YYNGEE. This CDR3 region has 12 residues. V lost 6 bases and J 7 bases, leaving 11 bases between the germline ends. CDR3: CASKGTGNEQFF. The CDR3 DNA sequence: TGTGCCAGCAAAGGGACTGGAAATGAGCAGTTCTTC.

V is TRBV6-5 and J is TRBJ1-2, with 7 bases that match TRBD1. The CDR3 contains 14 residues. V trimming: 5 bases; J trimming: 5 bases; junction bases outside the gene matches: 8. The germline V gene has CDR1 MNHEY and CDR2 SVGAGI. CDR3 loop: CASSESGTAYGYTF. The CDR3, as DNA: TGTGCCAGCAGTGAATCCGGGACAGCGTATGGCTACACCTTC.